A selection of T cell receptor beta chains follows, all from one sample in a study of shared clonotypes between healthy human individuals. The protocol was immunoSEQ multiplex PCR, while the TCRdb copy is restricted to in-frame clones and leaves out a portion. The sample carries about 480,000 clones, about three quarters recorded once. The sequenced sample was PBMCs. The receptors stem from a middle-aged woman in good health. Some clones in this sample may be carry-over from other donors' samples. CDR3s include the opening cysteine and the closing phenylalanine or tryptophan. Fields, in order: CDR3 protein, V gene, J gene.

CDR3 protein: CASSLGPHRGGGLDGYTF
V gene: TRBV5-6
J gene: TRBJ1-2

CDR3 protein: CASSLASGRGRGETQYF
V gene: TRBV7-2
J gene: TRBJ2-5

CDR3 protein: CASSGDYEQYF
V gene: TRBV18
J gene: TRBJ2-7

CDR3 protein: CASSYGGSGANVLTF
V gene: TRBV6-6
J gene: TRBJ2-6

CDR3 protein: CASSRDHQETQYF
V gene: TRBV18
J gene: TRBJ2-5

CDR3 protein: CSVAGNYEQYF
V gene: TRBV29-1
J gene: TRBJ2-7

CDR3 protein: CASGDGQGGEQYF
V gene: TRBV2
J gene: TRBJ2-7

CDR3 protein: CASSLRGRATDTQYF
V gene: TRBV7-3
J gene: TRBJ2-3

CDR3 protein: CASSLGGNRNTEAFF
V gene: TRBV28
J gene: TRBJ1-1

CDR3 protein: CASSFPSGSGTDTQYF
V gene: TRBV5-4
J gene: TRBJ2-3

CDR3 protein: CATSRERLRGTQYF
V gene: TRBV15
J gene: TRBJ2-5